This T cell receptor (beta chain) emerged from a study of brain metastases from non-small cell lung cancer. Study-level findings and limits: Metastases had sparse T cells but largely shared repertoires with primaries.

The assay was immunoSEQ multiplex PCR, and TCRdb's table has in-frame clones only and misses some. The sample has some 7,700 clones, around 85% seen once; the top ten hold 3.5% to 5%. This clone was seen a single time. Antigen: not known. This TCR was recovered from a donor over 35 with non-small cell lung cancer. Sequencing was performed on primary lung tumor tissue.

The CDR3 here is CASSFQGLDGYTF. The CDR3 DNA reads as TGTGCCAGCAGCTTTCAGGGGTTGGATGGCTACACCTTC. The rearrangement uses TRBV11-1 and TRBJ1-2; TRBD1 might be the D (6 bases). Germline-derived CDR1 and CDR2 are SGHAT and FQDESV (reference sequence). CDR3 length: 13 residues. Trimming left V 3 bases short and J 6 bases short, with 11 bases between.